These T cell receptor beta chains were read from a single sample in a study of blood T cell repertoires in COVID-19. The repertoire was sequenced with immunoSEQ multiplex PCR; TCRdb's copy has only in-frame clones and lacks some. This table has 170,000 or so clones, around 87% appearing once. Material: PBMCs or T cells enriched from blood (not recorded which). The receptors were sampled from a woman aged 50 to 60 who had recovered from COVID-19. CDR3s include the opening cysteine and the closing phenylalanine or tryptophan. The D gene is left open where the match is weak. Only some rows state a clone size, as once, few, many or a class for expanded clones.

v_gene: TRBV15; len: 16; j_gene: TRBJ2-6; abundance: NA; d_gene: NA; CDR3nt: TGTGCCACCAGCAGAGGGGGCGCGGCTGGGGCCAACGTCCTGACTTTC; CDR3aa: CATSRGGAAGANVLTF
v_gene: TRBV7-6; len: 13; j_gene: TRBJ2-7; abundance: NA; d_gene: NA; CDR3nt: TGTGCCAGCAGCCCAGGACAACCCTACGAGCAGTACTTC; CDR3aa: CASSPGQPYEQYF
v_gene: TRBV11-1; len: 14; j_gene: TRBJ1-1; abundance: NA; d_gene: NA; CDR3nt: TGTGCCAGCAGCTTAGGTTCAGGGGTACCTGAAGCTTTCTTT; CDR3aa: CASSLGSGVPEAFF
v_gene: TRBV5-6; len: 14; j_gene: TRBJ1-5; abundance: once; d_gene: TRBD1; CDR3nt: TGTGCCAGCAGCTTTGGGACAGGGTGGCAGCCCCAGCATTTT; CDR3aa: CASSFGTGWQPQHF
v_gene: TRBV6-5; len: 14; j_gene: TRBJ2-7; abundance: NA; d_gene: TRBD1; CDR3nt: TGTGCCAGCAGCCTGGCCAGGGGGAGTGAGGGGCAGTACTTC; CDR3aa: CASSLARGSEGQYF
v_gene: TRBV15; len: 16; j_gene: TRBJ1-2; abundance: NA; d_gene: NA; CDR3nt: TGTGCCACCAGCAGTCAACGACAGATCTCAGGCTATGGCTACACCTTC; CDR3aa: CATSSQRQISGYGYTF
v_gene: TRBV25-1; len: 15; j_gene: TRBJ2-1; abundance: NA; d_gene: TRBD1; CDR3nt: TGTGCCAGCAGTGCCCGGACAGGGGCCTACAATGAGCAGTTCTTC; CDR3aa: CASSARTGAYNEQFF
v_gene: TRBV6-2/TRBV6-3; len: 17; j_gene: TRBJ2-4; abundance: once; d_gene: TRBD2; CDR3nt: TGTGCCAGCAGCCAAAGGGTCCTTCGGGGGGTTCAGCACATTCAGTACTTC; CDR3aa: CASSQRVLRGVQHIQYF
v_gene: TRBV6-5; len: 15; j_gene: TRBJ2-5; abundance: NA; d_gene: TRBD2; CDR3nt: TGTGCCAGCAGTTCCCCCCGGGAGGGAAAAGAGACCCAGTACTTC; CDR3aa: CASSSPREGKETQYF
v_gene: TRBV30; len: 14; j_gene: TRBJ1-6; abundance: NA; d_gene: NA; CDR3nt: TGTGCCTGGAGTGTTCCCGGGAGGAATTCACCCCTCCACTTT; CDR3aa: CAWSVPGRNSPLHF
v_gene: TRBV5-1; len: 16; j_gene: TRBJ2-3; abundance: NA; d_gene: NA; CDR3nt: TGCGCCAGCACCACCGACCGAACAGGGCGCACAGATACGCAGTATTTT; CDR3aa: CASTTDRTGRTDTQYF
v_gene: TRBV7-2; len: 17; j_gene: TRBJ2-3; abundance: NA; d_gene: NA; CDR3nt: TGTGCCAGCAGATCGGGGTCTGCGGGGAGCGCAAGGGATACGCAGTATTTT; CDR3aa: CASRSGSAGSARDTQYF
v_gene: TRBV5-1; len: 20; j_gene: TRBJ1-1; abundance: NA; d_gene: NA; CDR3nt: TGCGCCAGCAGCTTGGCGCGGGGTCGGGGCGTCAACCATCGGAACACTGAAGCTTTCTTT; CDR3aa: CASSLARGRGVNHRNTEAFF
v_gene: TRBV4-2; len: 14; j_gene: TRBJ2-3; abundance: NA; d_gene: TRBD1; CDR3nt: TGTGCCAGCGGCGACAGGGGGCTAACAGATACGCAGTATTTT; CDR3aa: CASGDRGLTDTQYF
v_gene: TRBV7-8; len: 18; j_gene: TRBJ1-5; abundance: once; d_gene: NA; CDR3nt: TGTGCCAGCAGCTTATGGCAGGGCGGCCTGGGTAGCAATCAGCCCCAGCATTTT; CDR3aa: CASSLWQGGLGSNQPQHF
v_gene: TRBV5-5; len: 15; j_gene: TRBJ2-7; abundance: once; d_gene: TRBD1; CDR3nt: TGTGCCAGCAGCCATTCGGGGACAGGGGGCGACGAGCAGTACTTC; CDR3aa: CASSHSGTGGDEQYF
v_gene: TRBV2; len: 14; j_gene: TRBJ1-5; abundance: NA; d_gene: NA; CDR3nt: TGTGCCAGCAGAGCACGGACAGATAATCAGCCCCAGCATTTT; CDR3aa: CASRARTDNQPQHF
v_gene: TRBV18; len: 13; j_gene: TRBJ1-5; abundance: NA; d_gene: NA; CDR3nt: TGTGCCAGCTCACCATCCGGGAATCAGCCCCAGCATTTT; CDR3aa: CASSPSGNQPQHF
v_gene: TRBV28; len: 12; j_gene: TRBJ1-1; abundance: NA; d_gene: TRBD1; CDR3nt: TGTGCCAGCAGTTTACTCGGACAGGGGCCTTTCTTT; CDR3aa: CASSLLGQGPFF
v_gene: TRBV27; len: 13; j_gene: TRBJ2-7; abundance: NA; d_gene: TRBD2; CDR3nt: TGTGCCAGCAGAAGGACTAGCGTCTACGAGCAGTACTTC; CDR3aa: CASRRTSVYEQYF
v_gene: TRBV9; len: 14; j_gene: TRBJ1-4; abundance: NA; d_gene: NA; CDR3nt: TGTGCCAGCAGCGTAAGGGGGGGTAATGAAAAACTGTTTTTT; CDR3aa: CASSVRGGNEKLFF
v_gene: TRBV19; len: 16; j_gene: TRBJ2-7; abundance: NA; d_gene: TRBD2; CDR3nt: TGTGCCAGTAGTATAAAGCCGGGACTAGCGGGGGACGAGCAGTACTTC; CDR3aa: CASSIKPGLAGDEQYF
v_gene: TRBV7-2; len: 15; j_gene: TRBJ2-3; abundance: NA; d_gene: NA; CDR3nt: TGTGCCAGCAGCTCCTTTAGCGGAGGCACAGATACGCAGTATTTT; CDR3aa: CASSSFSGGTDTQYF
v_gene: TRBV13; len: 15; j_gene: TRBJ1-2; abundance: once; d_gene: TRBD1; CDR3nt: TGTGCCAGCAACGGGGCAGGGCCGGAGACAGGGGGCTACACCTTC; CDR3aa: CASNGAGPETGGYTF
v_gene: TRBV2; len: 13; j_gene: TRBJ1-5; abundance: NA; d_gene: NA; CDR3nt: TGTGCCAGCAGCGCGGACAGAAATCAGCCCCAGCATTTT; CDR3aa: CASSADRNQPQHF
v_gene: TRBV5-5; len: 15; j_gene: TRBJ2-1; abundance: NA; d_gene: NA; CDR3nt: TGTGCCAGCAGCTTGGATGCGACAAGGTACAATGAGCAGTTCTTC; CDR3aa: CASSLDATRYNEQFF
v_gene: TRBV7-2; len: 15; j_gene: TRBJ2-2; abundance: NA; d_gene: TRBD1; CDR3nt: TGTGCCAGCAGCCTCCGACAGGGAAACACCGGGGAGCTGTTTTTT; CDR3aa: CASSLRQGNTGELFF
v_gene: TRBV5-1; len: 13; j_gene: TRBJ1-6; abundance: few; d_gene: NA; CDR3nt: TGCGCCAGCAGCTTCGAGGGTAATTCACCCCTCCACTTT; CDR3aa: CASSFEGNSPLHF
v_gene: TRBV27; len: 14; j_gene: TRBJ2-7; abundance: once; d_gene: NA; CDR3nt: TGTGCCAGCAGTTTATCGACGGGTTCCTACGAGCAGTACTTC; CDR3aa: CASSLSTGSYEQYF
v_gene: TRBV27; len: 16; j_gene: TRBJ2-5; abundance: NA; d_gene: NA; CDR3nt: TGTGCCAGCAGTCCCAGGGGGCGGGGGGGTCTAGAGACCCAGTACTTC; CDR3aa: CASSPRGRGGLETQYF
v_gene: TRBV9; len: 16; j_gene: TRBJ2-3; abundance: once; d_gene: TRBD2; CDR3nt: TGTGCCAGCAGCTTACGGGGGGGCCACGGCACAGATACGCAGTATTTT; CDR3aa: CASSLRGGHGTDTQYF
v_gene: TRBV6-5; len: 13; j_gene: TRBJ1-1; abundance: NA; d_gene: NA; CDR3nt: TGTGCCAGCAGTTACCCCGGACAGTCTGAAGCTTTCTTT; CDR3aa: CASSYPGQSEAFF
v_gene: TRBV7-8; len: 13; j_gene: TRBJ1-1; abundance: NA; d_gene: NA; CDR3nt: TGTGCCAGCAGCATTAATTCAAGGGGTGAAGCTTTCTTT; CDR3aa: CASSINSRGEAFF
v_gene: TRBV5-4; len: 15; j_gene: TRBJ1-5; abundance: NA; d_gene: NA; CDR3nt: TGTGCCAGCAGCTTTGGTGGACAGATCCCCCAGCCCCAGCATTTT; CDR3aa: CASSFGGQIPQPQHF
v_gene: TRBV7-3; len: 17; j_gene: TRBJ1-6; abundance: NA; d_gene: TRBD1; CDR3nt: TGTGCCAGCAGCGATTCTCGGACAGGGTTAGATAATTCACCCCTCCACTTT; CDR3aa: CASSDSRTGLDNSPLHF
v_gene: TRBV7-2; len: 14; j_gene: TRBJ2-3; abundance: NA; d_gene: NA; CDR3nt: TGTGCCAGCAGCTCTTCGCACTACACAGATACGCAGTATTTT; CDR3aa: CASSSSHYTDTQYF
v_gene: TRBV18; len: 13; j_gene: TRBJ1-1; abundance: NA; d_gene: NA; CDR3nt: TGTGCCAGCTCAACGGGGGGGAACACTGAAGCTTTCTTT; CDR3aa: CASSTGGNTEAFF
v_gene: TRBV5-4; len: 17; j_gene: TRBJ2-2; abundance: NA; d_gene: TRBD2; CDR3nt: TGTGCCAGCAGCTTGGATCCACTAGCGGGGAACACCGGGGAGCTGTTTTTT; CDR3aa: CASSLDPLAGNTGELFF
v_gene: TRBV11-3; len: 16; j_gene: TRBJ1-1; abundance: NA; d_gene: TRBD1; CDR3nt: TGTGCCAGCTCCGACAGGGGACCGTTCATGAACACTGAAGCTTTCTTT; CDR3aa: CASSDRGPFMNTEAFF
v_gene: TRBV5-1; len: 16; j_gene: TRBJ2-1; abundance: NA; d_gene: NA; CDR3nt: TGCGCCAGCAGCTTGGATGGGTCGGCGGGGTACAATGAGCAGTTCTTC; CDR3aa: CASSLDGSAGYNEQFF
v_gene: TRBV6-2/TRBV6-3; len: 15; j_gene: TRBJ1-1; abundance: once; d_gene: NA; CDR3nt: TGTGCCAGCAGCCACCACGGGACTGTAACCACTGAAGCTTTCTTT; CDR3aa: CASSHHGTVTTEAFF
v_gene: TRBV19; len: 14; j_gene: TRBJ2-7; abundance: NA; d_gene: TRBD1; CDR3nt: TGTGCCAGTACTCCGACAGGGGGCATCTACGAGCAGTACTTC; CDR3aa: CASTPTGGIYEQYF
v_gene: TRBV5-4; len: 18; j_gene: TRBJ2-6; abundance: NA; d_gene: TRBD1; CDR3nt: TGTGCCAGCAGCTTGGGACCCCGAGGGGGCCTTGGGGCCAACGTCCTGACTTTC; CDR3aa: CASSLGPRGGLGANVLTF
v_gene: TRBV6-5; len: 13; j_gene: TRBJ1-5; abundance: NA; d_gene: NA; CDR3nt: TGTGCCAGCAGTTACGATGCAGGTCAGCCCCAGCATTTT; CDR3aa: CASSYDAGQPQHF
v_gene: TRBV24-1; len: 15; j_gene: TRBJ1-5; abundance: NA; d_gene: TRBD1; CDR3nt: TGTGCCACCAGTGATCGGACAGGGAGCAATCAGCCCCAGCATTTT; CDR3aa: CATSDRTGSNQPQHF
v_gene: TRBV7-9; len: 14; j_gene: TRBJ2-3; abundance: few; d_gene: NA; CDR3nt: TGTGCCAGCAGCAAACTAGCTAGCACAGATACGCAGTATTTT; CDR3aa: CASSKLASTDTQYF